The 17 T cell receptor beta chains presented below share a single source sample, sequenced in a study of blood T cell repertoires in COVID-19. TCRdb's copy holds only in-frame clones and misses some; the assay was immunoSEQ multiplex PCR. The sample has hundreds of thousands of clones; approximately 89% are singletons. Sequencing was performed on PBMCs or T cells enriched from blood (not recorded which). The receptor source for this set is a young woman with acute COVID-19.

The chain couples TRBV4-1 to TRBJ1-4; 10 bases line up with TRBD1. The V gene's germline CDR1 is MGHRA and CDR2 YSYEKL. This CDR3 has 16 amino acids. V gave up 0 bases and J gave up 6 bases; unmatched junction bases: 4. The CDR3 sequence: CASSQEPGQGYEKLFF. As DNA, the CDR3 is TGCGCCAGCAGCCAAGAGCCGGGACAGGGGTATGAAAAACTGTTTTTT.

V and J are TRBV6-2 or TRBV6-3 and TRBJ2-1; D ambiguous. V was shortened by 2 bases and J by 8 bases, with 7 bases between the two germline ends. The CDR3 totals 12 residues. Germline V gene data show CDR1 as MNHEY and CDR2 as SVGEGT. The CDR3 DNA reads TGTGCCAGCAGTTACCGTGGCTATGAGCAGTTCTTC. It specifies CASSYRGYEQFF.

Note on this clone: Other DNA sequences in the same sample also yield this CDR3. This chain links TRBV9 with TRBJ1-6; TRBD1 matches 7 bases. The CDR3 is 14 residues long. The J segment lost 9 bases and the V segment lost 0 bases, leaving 3 bases of the junction unmatched. Per germline, CDR1 SGDLS and CDR2 YYNGEE. The CDR3 sequence: CASSVEQGGSPLHF. Here the CDR3 DNA reads TGTGCCAGCAGCGTAGAGCAGGGGGGTTCACCCCTCCACTTT.

The chain employs TRBV7-9 and TRBJ1-3, with D uncertain. Deletions cut 1 base from V and 8 bases from J, with 18 bases between. This CDR3 is built from 16 residues. Germline V lookup: CDR1 SEHNR, CDR2 FQNEAQ (reference sequence). CDR3 sequence reads: CASSLGPPTHGYTIYF. The CDR3 nucleotides read TGTGCCAGCAGCTTAGGACCCCCAACCCACGGGTACACCATATATTTT.

This clone has more than one count but fewer than ten. The rearrangement links TRBV3-1 (or the pseudogene TRBV3-2) to TRBJ1-2, with unresolved D. The germline V gene has CDR1 LGHDT and CDR2 YNNKEL (reference sequence). The ends were cut back, 0 bases at V and 7 bases at J, with 15 bases in the middle. The CDR3 runs 15 residues. CDR3 in DNA: TGTGCCAGCAGCCAAGAATGGGTGGGAGGGCCTGGCTACACCTTC. It encodes CASSQEWVGGPGYTF.

For the CDR3, the DNA is TGTGCCAGCAGTGAGAAGGTGACAGGGGTTTCACCCCTCCACTTT. As protein: CASSEKVTGVSPLHF. V gene TRBV6-4 combines with J gene TRBJ1-6, with TRBD1 matching 8 bases. The CDR3 consists of 15 residues. CDR1 MRHNA and CDR2 SNTAGT come from the germline V gene. V was clipped by 3 bases and J by 9 bases; unmatched bases: 7.

This clone appeared a single time. This chain joins TRBV2 and TRBJ2-1, with 14 nucleotides matching TRBD2. The trim removed 3 bases at V and 5 bases at J, leaving 12 bases unmatched. Germline V gene data show CDR1 as SNHLY and CDR2 as FYNNEI. The CDR3 covers 19 residues. CDR3 sequence reads: CASSDGGRGTSGGNNEQFF. The CDR3 DNA reads TGTGCCAGCAGTGATGGAGGCCGGGGGACTAGCGGGGGAAACAATGAGCAGTTCTTC.

The J gene is TRBJ2-2, the V gene TRBV6-5, with D maybe TRBD1 (6 bases). This CDR3 is built from 14 residues. Germline V CDR1 and CDR2: MNHEY, SVGAGI. V lost 2 bases and J 6 bases, leaving 10 bases between the germline ends. The CDR3 nucleotides read TGTGCCAGCAGTTACGGGGGCAGGGCCGGGGAGCTGTTTTTT. It is translated as CASSYGGRAGELFF.

The chain links TRBV24-1 to TRBJ1-2; D might be TRBD1 (6 bases). With 3 bases removed from V and 2 bases from J, the gap between germline ends came to 9 bases. In germline, CDR1 is KGHDR, CDR2 SFDVKD. The CDR3 sequence is 14 residues long. As DNA, the CDR3 is TGTGCCACCAGTGATCCCGACAGGAACTATGGCTACACCTTC. Residues: CATSDPDRNYGYTF.

Turning to this clone: This same CDR3 is encoded by further DNA sequences in the sample. V gene TRBV5-1 combines with J gene TRBJ1-1; 8 positions agree with TRBD1. Germline V gene data show CDR1 as SGHRS and CDR2 as YFSETQ. V was pared by 1 base and J by 3 bases, with 2 bases of the junction left unmatched. The CDR3 is made up of 14 amino acids. Here the CDR3 reads CASSLTGGDTEAFF. As DNA, the CDR3 is TGCGCCAGCAGCTTGACAGGGGGTGACACTGAAGCTTTCTTT.

The chain employs TRBV30 and TRBJ1-2; TRBD1 matches at 7 bases. Germline V lookup: CDR1 GTSNPN, CDR2 SVGIG (reference sequence). This CDR3 is built from 13 residues. The J segment lost 4 bases and the V segment lost 3 bases, leaving 5 bases of the junction unmatched. The CDR3 is CAWRAGGLYGYTF. DNA for the CDR3: TGTGCCTGGAGGGCAGGGGGTCTCTATGGCTACACCTTC.

The chain is built from TRBV5-1 and TRBJ2-4; possible D gene TRBD2, 6 bases. This CDR3 comprises 16 residues. Germline-derived CDR1 and CDR2 are SGHRS and YFSETQ. V was cut by 3 bases and J by 0 bases, with 13 bases left in between. Here the CDR3 DNA reads TGCGCCAGCAGCTGGGGACTGGCGCCAGCCAAAAACATTCAGTACTTC. Encoded protein: CASSWGLAPAKNIQYF.

The genes are TRBV19 and TRBJ2-1, with 10 bases identical to TRBD1. Per the germline V gene, CDR1 is LNHDA and CDR2 is SQIVND (reference sequence). The CDR3 is 14 amino acids. The ends lost 3 bases at V and 7 bases at J; junction bases unmatched: 3. The CDR3 DNA reads as TGTGCCAGTAGTATGGGACAGGGGTTTAATGAGCAGTTCTTC. Protein product: CASSMGQGFNEQFF. Filled out from reference TRBV19 and TRBJ2-1, the complete variable domain reads DGGITQSPKYLFRKEGQNVTLSCEQNLNHDAMYWYRQDPGQGLRLIYYSQIVNDFQKGDIAEGYSVSREKKESFPLTVTSAQKNPTAFYLCASSMGQGFNEQFFGPGTRLTVL.

V usage is TRBV5-8 and J usage is TRBJ1-1; D is ambiguous. V lost 4 bases, J lost 8 bases, and 12 bases lay in between. The CDR3 is 12 amino acids. Germline V gene sequence: CDR1 SGHTS, CDR2 YDEGEE. The CDR3 sequence: CASSPAGREAFF. As DNA, the CDR3 is TGTGCCAGCAGCCCGGCGGGCAGAGAAGCTTTCTTT.

The chain employs TRBV28 and TRBJ2-3; maybe TRBD1 (5 bases). This CDR3 spans 16 amino acids. Germline V gene sequence: CDR1 MDHEN, CDR2 SYDVKM. Trimming stripped 1 base from V and 2 bases from J, with 13 bases between. The CDR3 spells CASSLSQVPLTDTQYF. The CDR3 DNA reads as TGTGCCAGCAGTTTATCACAGGTTCCTCTCACAGATACGCAGTATTTT. Combining the CDR3 with reference TRBV28 and TRBJ2-3 gives the whole variable domain DVKVTQSSRYLVKRTGEKVFLECVQDMDHENMFWYRQDPGLGLRLIYFSYDVKMKEKGDIPEGYSVSREKKERFSLILESASTNQTSMYLCASSLSQVPLTDTQYFGPGTRLTVL.

The genes are TRBV2 and TRBJ2-7, with 8 bases that match TRBD1. V lost 4 bases, J lost 3 bases, and 8 bases stayed unmatched. CDR1 and CDR2 from the germline V gene are SNHLY and FYNNEI. The CDR3 covers 15 residues. The CDR3 loop reads CASSVVGQEVYEQYF. CDR3 DNA: TGTGCCAGCAGTGTTGTGGGACAGGAGGTCTACGAGCAGTACTTC.

The chain uses TRBV30 and TRBJ2-2; D is unclear. Germline-derived CDR1 and CDR2 are GTSNPN and SVGIG (reference sequence). Trimming took off 2 bases at V and 4 bases at J, with 5 bases between the two ends. The CDR3 length is 12 residues. The CDR3 DNA reads as TGTGCCTGGAGTCCCCGCACCGGGGAGCTGTTTTTT. It translates to CAWSPRTGELFF.